One and the same sample provided the 10 T cell receptor beta chains below, sequenced in a study of cytomegalovirus exposure and HLA in healthy donors. The PCR contained 60 Vbeta and 13 Jbeta primers. Sequencing used immunoSEQ multiplex PCR; TCRdb keeps in-frame clones, though not all of them. The sample yields roughly 97,000 clones, approximately 80% seen once. Input material: PBMCs. The receptors here all came from a woman aged 40 to 50 in good health and CMV-seronegative.

The chain combines TRBV27 with TRBJ2-5, with D uncertain. Near its end, the DNA agrees better with TRBJ2-7, so the J call may be wrong. Germline assignment: CDR1 MNHEY and CDR2 SMNVEV (reference sequence). The CDR3 loop spans 13 amino acids. The chain's CDR3 is CASRLTATYEQYF. CDR3 DNA: TGTGCCAGCAGACTTACAGCTACCTACGAGCAGTACTTC.

The V gene is TRBV4-1, the J gene TRBJ2-1; maybe TRBD1 (5 bases). The V end was cut by 1 base, the J end by 3 bases, with 13 bases between. Germline values: CDR1 MGHRA, CDR2 YSYEKL. The CDR3 has 16 amino acids. The CDR3 is CASSQGRARGYNEQFF. The CDR3 nucleotides read TGCGCCAGCAGCCAAGGAAGGGCTAGGGGCTACAATGAGCAGTTCTTC.

This chain joins TRBV27 and TRBJ1-1; D is possibly TRBD1 (6 bases). The ends were cut back, 6 bases at V and 0 bases at J, with 14 bases in the middle. CDR1 is MNHEY and CDR2 is SMNVEV in the germline V gene (reference sequence). This CDR3 comprises 15 residues. The CDR3 is CASRRTVLMNTEAFF. Here the CDR3 DNA reads TGTGCCAGCAGGAGGACAGTATTAATGAACACTGAAGCTTTCTTT.

This chain connects TRBV18 to TRBJ2-1; possible D gene TRBD2, 6 bases. Germline V gives CDR1 KGHSH, CDR2 LQKENI. The CDR3 has 15 residues. Trimming took 3 bases from V and 5 from J, leaving 14 bases between them. The CDR3 here is CASSPVASEHNEQFF. CDR3 bases: TGTGCCAGCTCACCGGTCGCTAGCGAGCACAATGAGCAGTTCTTC. The full variable domain, with the rest looked up from reference TRBV18 and TRBJ2-1, is NAGVMQNPRHLVRRRGQEARLRCSPMKGHSHVYWYRQLPEEGLKFMVYLQKENIIDESGMPKERFSAEFPKEGPSILRIQQVVRGDSAAYFCASSPVASEHNEQFFGPGTRLTVL.

The chain couples TRBV7-2 to TRBJ2-1; D is possibly TRBD1 (6 bases). This CDR3 is built from 14 residues. Trimming shortened V by 5 bases and J by 4 bases, and 12 bases separated the two germline ends. Germline V gene data show CDR1 as SGHTA and CDR2 as FQGNSA. For the CDR3, the DNA is TGTGCCAGCAGCCTTGCAGGGGAGTACAATGAGCAGTTCTTC. Translated, it gives CASSLAGEYNEQFF.

The V and J genes are TRBV6-6 and TRBJ1-2, with D perhaps TRBD1 (6 bases). This CDR3 comprises 13 residues. Germline V gene data show CDR1 as MNHNY and CDR2 as SVGAGI (reference sequence). V lost 5 bases to trimming and J lost 3 bases, with 10 bases between them. Written as DNA, the CDR3 is TGTGCCAGCAGTAGATCAGGGGACTATGGCTACACCTTC. Protein product: CASSRSGDYGYTF.

The chain uses TRBV29-1 and TRBJ2-7; D might be TRBD2 (6 bases). The germline V and J ends were trimmed by 4 bases and 6 bases, with 13 bases remaining between them. This CDR3 is built from 12 residues. From germline, CDR1 is SQVTM and CDR2 ANQGSEA. The CDR3 reads CSVVGGWGEQYF. CDR3 DNA: TGCAGCGTTGTGGGGGGTTGGGGCGAGCAGTACTTC.

The genes are TRBV5-1 and TRBJ1-6; perhaps TRBD1 as D (6 bases). The CDR3 contains 16 residues. V was pared by 0 bases and J by 7 bases, with 14 bases between. Germline V lookup: CDR1 SGHRS, CDR2 YFSETQ. CDR3 DNA: TGCGCCAGCAGCTTGGGAGGAGACAGGTGGAATTCACCCCTCCACTTT. Its translation: CASSLGGDRWNSPLHF. The full variable domain, completed using reference TRBV5-1 and TRBJ1-6, is KAGVTQTPRYLIKTRGQQVTLSCSPISGHRSVSWYQQTPGQGLQFLFEYFSETQRNKGNFPGRFSGRQFSNSRSEMNVSTLELGDSALYLCASSLGGDRWNSPLHFGNGTRLTVT.

The chain has TRBV5-1 and TRBJ2-2; 8 bases map to TRBD1. With 4 bases clipped from V and 7 bases from J, the junction kept 9 bases outside the gene matches. The germline V gene encodes CDR1 SGHRS and CDR2 YFSETQ. The CDR3 is 15 amino acids. For the CDR3, the DNA is TGCGCCAGCAGCCCTGGGACAGGACGTGTCGGGGAGCTGTTTTTT. It is translated as CASSPGTGRVGELFF.

The chain employs TRBV7-2 and TRBJ2-7; 11 nucleotides line up with TRBD2. This CDR3 contains 15 residues. The germline V gene has CDR1 SGHTA and CDR2 FQGNSA. V lost 7 bases to trimming and J lost 3 bases; unmatched junction nucleotides: 8. This CDR3 is CASTQYGTSGYEQYF. CDR3 nucleotide sequence: TGTGCCAGCACCCAGTACGGGACTAGCGGCTACGAGCAGTACTTC.